What follows are 13 T cell receptor beta chains derived from one specimen sequenced in a study of cytomegalovirus exposure and HLA in healthy donors. Sequencing used immunoSEQ multiplex PCR; TCRdb keeps in-frame clones, though not all of them. The sample has about 98,000 clones, 87% seen once. The sequenced material came from PBMCs. These receptors were taken from a man aged 18 to 30 in good health and CMV-seropositive.

The V gene is TRBV19, the J gene TRBJ2-2; the D gene is possibly TRBD1 (5 bases). This CDR3 contains 16 residues. Between the trimmed V and J ends, which lost 8 bases and 6 bases, there was a span of 22 bases. The V gene's germline CDR1 is LNHDA and CDR2 SQIVND (reference sequence). CDR3: CASAPLGQGRAGELFF. The CDR3 coding sequence is TGTGCCAGTGCTCCCCTGGGGCAGGGAAGGGCCGGGGAGCTGTTTTTT.

V is TRBV6-5 and J is TRBJ1-3, with D tentatively TRBD1 (5 bases). The germline V and J ends were trimmed by 5 bases and 4 bases, with 15 bases remaining between them. CDR1 and CDR2 from the germline V gene are MNHEY and SVGAGI. This CDR3 contains 15 residues. The CDR3 DNA is TGTGCCAGCAGTATGGGGGGGACGTCGGGAAACACCATATATTTT. Amino acid sequence: CASSMGGTSGNTIYF.

The chain links TRBV29-1 to TRBJ2-5, with 12 bases fitting TRBD1. The CDR3 totals 15 residues. V lost 4 bases and J lost 5; bases outside the gene matches: 8. Germline values: CDR1 SQVTM, CDR2 ANQGSEA. This CDR3 reads CSVAPGQGAWETQYF. CDR3 bases: TGCAGCGTTGCTCCGGGACAGGGGGCATGGGAGACCCAGTACTTC.

The J gene is TRBJ2-1, the V gene TRBV5-1; 8 bases map to TRBD2. CDR3 length: 16 residues. V gave up 4 bases and J gave up 0 bases; unmatched junction bases: 6. The germline gives CDR1 SGHRS, CDR2 YFSETQ. As DNA, the CDR3 is TGCGCCAGCAGCCTCGTAGCGGGGAGCTCCTACAATGAGCAGTTCTTC. Translation gives CASSLVAGSSYNEQFF.

Points on this clone: One end of the junction varies from germline; a read error may be responsible. V usage is TRBV7-9 and J usage is TRBJ2-3; 10 nucleotides match TRBD2. Looked up from germline, CDR1 is SEHNR and CDR2 is FQNEAQ (reference sequence). The CDR3 has 14 residues. The CDR3 region is CASSLAGARGTQYF. The DNA for the CDR3 is TGTGCCAGCAGCCTAGCGGGGGCCAGGGGTACGCAGTATTTT.

The rearrangement joins TRBV5-5 to TRBJ2-7; D remains ambiguous. Germline CDR1 SGHKS, CDR2 YYEKEE (reference sequence). The V gene lost 0 bases and the J gene lost 3 bases, with 7 bases spanning the gap. CDR3 size: 13 residues. In DNA, the CDR3 is TGTGCCAGCAGCTTGGCCCCAGACTACGAGCAGTACTTC. This sequence encodes CASSLAPDYEQYF.

The gene calls are TRBV4-3 and TRBJ2-3; 11 positions match TRBD2. The CDR3 length is 18 residues. V gave up 0 bases and J gave up 1 base; unmatched junction bases: 6. CDR1 and CDR2 from the germline V gene are LGHNA and YSLEER. CDR3 nucleotides: TGCGCCAGCAGCCAAGAAGACCCACTAGCGGGGGGCACAGATACGCAGTATTTT. Protein: CASSQEDPLAGGTDTQYF.

This clone was seen a few times. The chain has TRBV4-3 and TRBJ2-1; maybe TRBD2 (6 bases). This CDR3 spans 14 amino acids. V lost 0 bases, J lost 6 bases, and 9 bases lay in between. The germline V gene encodes CDR1 LGHNA and CDR2 YSLEER. In DNA, the CDR3 is TGCGCCAGCAGCCAAGATACTAGCCGCAATGAGCAGTTCTTC. Translated, it gives CASSQDTSRNEQFF.

The V gene is TRBV9, the J gene TRBJ2-7; 7 bases line up with TRBD2. The germline gives CDR1 SGDLS, CDR2 YYNGEE. Losses at the gene ends were 4 bases for V and 6 bases for J; bases not matched to a gene: 10. The CDR3 is 14 amino acids. CDR3 sequence: CASSPSGNLPEQYF. The CDR3 DNA is TGTGCCAGCAGCCCAAGCGGGAATTTGCCCGAGCAGTACTTC.

This clone was seen more than once but under ten times. The chain links TRBV19 to TRBJ1-1; D is ambiguous. Deletions cut 7 bases from V and 5 bases from J, with 11 bases between. This CDR3 is built from 12 residues. CDR1 is LNHDA and CDR2 is SQIVND in the germline V gene (reference sequence). CDR3 nucleotide sequence: TGTGCCAGTAATGATCCCGGGACTGAAGCTTTCTTT. This encodes CASNDPGTEAFF.

The V and J genes are TRBV27 and TRBJ2-7; tentatively, D is TRBD1 (5 bases). The CDR3 is 13 amino acids. Germline V gives CDR1 MNHEY, CDR2 SMNVEV (reference sequence). The V and J ends lost 3 bases and 6 bases respectively, with 12 bases between them. CDR3 region: CASSFPDRAEQYF. CDR3 DNA: TGTGCCAGCAGTTTCCCTGACAGAGCCGAGCAGTACTTC.

The rearrangement uses TRBV5-6 and TRBJ1-4; the match to TRBD1 covers 7 bases. The J segment lost 16 bases and the V segment lost 4 bases, leaving 16 bases of the junction unmatched. The CDR3 is made up of 14 amino acids. Germline CDR1 and CDR2: SGHDT and YYEEEE. CDR3 DNA: TGTGCCAGCAGCGCCGCCTCCTTCGAGGGGGCGTCGTTTTTT. Translating gives CASSAASFEGASFF.

The rearrangement links TRBV7-2 to TRBJ2-7; 7 bases are shared with TRBD1. CDR1 SGHTA and CDR2 FQGNSA come from the germline V gene. The CDR3 sequence is 15 residues long. After removal of 5 bases from V and 3 bases from J, the junction contained 10 bases not matched to a gene. CDR3 in DNA: TGTGCCAGCAGCATAGGAATGAGGGACAGCTACGAGCAGTACTTC. Protein: CASSIGMRDSYEQYF. Full variable domain (missing parts from reference TRBV7-2 and TRBJ2-7): GAGVSQSPSNKVTEKGKDVELRCDPISGHTALYWYRQSLGQGLEFLIYFQGNSAPDKSGLPSDRFSAERTGGSVSTLTIQRTQQEDSAVYLCASSIGMRDSYEQYFGPGTRLTVT.